These 12 T cell receptor beta chains came from one sample sequenced in a study of OX40 agonist ivuxolimab in advanced cancers. Clones were read by immunoSEQ multiplex PCR, and TCRdb kept only the in-frame ones, dropping some. The data hold about 48,000 clones, with 70% to 90% observed a single time. The sequencing used CD4+ or CD8+ T cells sorted from blood, collected in a trial of the OX40 agonist ivuxolimab. The receptors here all came from an adult with an advanced solid tumor such as melanoma, head and neck, liver or kidney cancer.

The chain employs TRBV18 and TRBJ2-5; no definite D call. Deletions cut 1 base from V and 5 bases from J, with 8 bases between. The germline V gene has CDR1 KGHSH and CDR2 LQKENI. This CDR3 has 13 residues. CDR3 sequence reads: CASSPRKGETQYF. CDR3 nucleotide sequence: TGTGCCAGCTCACCACGGAAAGGGGAGACCCAGTACTTC.

The chain joins TRBV5-6 to TRBJ2-7; tentatively, D is TRBD1 (7 bases). The CDR3 covers 15 residues. Trimming took 0 bases from V and 7 from J, leaving 17 bases between them. From germline, CDR1 is SGHDT and CDR2 YYEEEE. As DNA, the CDR3 is TGTGCCAGCAGCTTGGCCGGGAGACAGGGATGGGAGCAGTACTTC. It translates to CASSLAGRQGWEQYF.

V gene TRBV19 combines with J gene TRBJ2-7; D gene uncertain. Per germline, CDR1 LNHDA and CDR2 SQIVND (reference sequence). V lost 5 bases and J lost 2, with 19 bases in between. This CDR3 comprises 16 residues. The CDR3 region has the DNA TGTGCCAGTAGTCATCACGCGGACCCCGTCCCCTACGAGCAGTACTTC. It translates to CASSHHADPVPYEQYF.

This clone was seen only once. The chain combines TRBV2 with TRBJ2-3; 9 nucleotides line up with TRBD2. The germline CDR1 and CDR2 sequences are SNHLY and FYNNEI. The CDR3 has 19 amino acids. After removal of 8 bases from V and 3 bases from J, the junction contained 21 bases not matched to a gene. The CDR3 here is CASGQASGKVLGATDTQYF. CDR3 DNA sequence: TGTGCCAGCGGCCAGGCTAGCGGGAAGGTGCTGGGGGCAACAGATACGCAGTATTTT.

This chain joins TRBV2 and TRBJ2-5; D is undetermined. CDR1 is SNHLY and CDR2 is FYNNEI in the germline V gene. Trimming removed 10 bases at V and 3 bases at J, with 12 bases between. The CDR3 has 12 amino acids. CDR3: CATNKAKETQYF. The CDR3 DNA follows: TGTGCCACCAATAAGGCAAAAGAGACCCAGTACTTC.

The genes are TRBV11-2 and TRBJ1-4; D possibly corresponds to TRBD1 (5 bases). Germline V gives CDR1 SGHAT, CDR2 FQNNGV. This CDR3 region has 15 residues. V lost 3 bases and J 4 bases, leaving 12 bases between the germline ends. The CDR3 nucleotides are TGTGCCAGCAGCTTGGGGACTGGACGTAATGAAAAACTGTTTTTT. Residues: CASSLGTGRNEKLFF.

The chain joins TRBV9 to TRBJ1-1, with D maybe TRBD1 (6 bases). The V end was cut by 5 bases, the J end by 1 base, with 24 bases between. This CDR3 is built from 18 residues. Germline V gene lookup returns CDR1 SGDLS and CDR2 YYNGEE. The CDR3 region is CASRPPSGGRRENTEAFF. CDR3 nucleotide sequence: TGTGCCAGCAGGCCCCCTTCCGGGGGCAGGCGAGAGAACACTGAAGCTTTCTTT.

This rearrangement joins TRBV29-1 to TRBJ1-4, with 8 bases aligning to TRBD1. Trimming took 7 bases from V and 7 from J; bases not matched to a gene: 8. This CDR3 region has 13 residues. The V gene's germline CDR1 is SQVTM and CDR2 ANQGSEA. For the CDR3, the DNA is TGCAGCGCCAAGGACAGGGTGGGTGAAAAACTGTTTTTT. Residues: CSAKDRVGEKLFF. Complete variable domain (other parts from reference TRBV29-1 and TRBJ1-4): SAVISQKPSRDICQRGTSLTIQCQVDSQVTMMFWYRQQPGQSLTLIATANQGSEATYESGFVIDKFPISRPNLTFSTLTVSNMSPEDSSIYLCSAKDRVGEKLFFGSGTQLSVL.

The chain carries TRBV2 and TRBJ2-3; D is unclear. The CDR3 consists of 11 residues. V lost 8 bases and J lost 4, with 7 bases in between. Germline V gives CDR1 SNHLY, CDR2 FYNNEI. CDR3 residues: CASALADTQYF. Written as DNA, the CDR3 is TGTGCCAGCGCCTTGGCAGATACGCAGTATTTT. The complete variable domain, with remaining parts taken from reference TRBV2 and TRBJ2-3, reads EPEVTQTPSHQVTQMGQEVILRCVPISNHLYFYWYRQILGQKVEFLVSFYNNEISEKSEIFDDQFSVERPDGSNFTLKIRSTKLEDSAMYFCASALADTQYFGPGTRLTVL.

The chain is built from TRBV5-1 and TRBJ1-1; D remains unclear. The CDR3 is 13 residues long. With 0 bases removed from V and 3 bases from J, the gap between germline ends came to 6 bases. CDR1 is SGHRS, CDR2 YFSETQ, per germline. Here the CDR3 DNA reads TGCGCCAGCAGCTTGGGTAGGGACACTGAAGCTTTCTTT. Translating it yields CASSLGRDTEAFF. Filled out from reference TRBV5-1 and TRBJ1-1, the complete variable domain reads KAGVTQTPRYLIKTRGQQVTLSCSPISGHRSVSWYQQTPGQGLQFLFEYFSETQRNKGNFPGRFSGRQFSNSRSEMNVSTLELGDSALYLCASSLGRDTEAFFGQGTRLTVV.

This chain connects TRBV6-1 to TRBJ2-7, with TRBD2 identical over 7 bases. The CDR3 is made up of 9 amino acids. Germline CDR1 MNHNS, CDR2 SASEGT. The chain's CDR3 is CWGGVQQYF. DNA for the CDR3: TGTTGGGGGGGGGTTCAGCAGTACTTC.

This chain joins TRBV19 and TRBJ2-3; 10 bases match TRBD1. Germline CDR1 is LNHDA and CDR2 is SQIVND (reference sequence). V lost 7 bases to trimming and J lost 5 bases; unmatched junction nucleotides: 9. This CDR3 spans 15 amino acids. CDR3 amino acids: CASTSTGGAGDTQYF. CDR3 DNA: TGTGCCAGTACCTCGACAGGGGGCGCGGGAGATACGCAGTATTTT.